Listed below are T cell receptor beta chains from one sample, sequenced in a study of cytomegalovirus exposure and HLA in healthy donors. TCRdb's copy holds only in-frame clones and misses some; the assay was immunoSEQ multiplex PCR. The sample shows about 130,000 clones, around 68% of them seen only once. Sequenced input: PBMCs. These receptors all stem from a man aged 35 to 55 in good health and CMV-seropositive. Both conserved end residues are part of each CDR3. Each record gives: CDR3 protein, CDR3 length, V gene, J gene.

CDR3aa: CASSPPERGPINEQFF
len: 16
v_gene: TRBV18
j_gene: TRBJ2-1

CDR3aa: CASSISGGADYGYTF
len: 15
v_gene: TRBV19
j_gene: TRBJ1-2

CDR3aa: CASSGQGTNTGELFF
len: 15
v_gene: TRBV27
j_gene: TRBJ2-2

CDR3aa: CASSSGLAGYNEQFF
len: 15
v_gene: TRBV7-9
j_gene: TRBJ2-1

CDR3aa: CASSLETRTSGHEQYF
len: 16
v_gene: TRBV7-2
j_gene: TRBJ2-7

CDR3aa: CASSTRQVFTEAFF
len: 14
v_gene: TRBV9
j_gene: TRBJ1-1

CDR3aa: CASSPGLGSNQPQHF
len: 15
v_gene: TRBV2
j_gene: TRBJ1-5

CDR3aa: CASSQEAAGAPGELFF
len: 16
v_gene: TRBV4-3
j_gene: TRBJ2-2

CDR3aa: CASSRTSGRASEQYF
len: 15
v_gene: TRBV7-9
j_gene: TRBJ2-7

CDR3aa: CASSELGELFF
len: 11
v_gene: TRBV6-5
j_gene: TRBJ2-2

CDR3aa: CASSLGRDNQPQHF
len: 14
v_gene: TRBV13
j_gene: TRBJ1-5

CDR3aa: CASSESGASVQETQYF
len: 16
v_gene: TRBV25-1
j_gene: TRBJ2-5

CDR3aa: CATRGRGRVEQFF
len: 13
v_gene: TRBV15
j_gene: TRBJ2-1

CDR3aa: CASGWANSPLHF
len: 12
v_gene: TRBV6-5
j_gene: TRBJ1-6

CDR3aa: CASSIVGTVNSPFHF
len: 15
v_gene: TRBV19
j_gene: TRBJ1-6

CDR3aa: CASSQFNEQFF
len: 11
v_gene: TRBV6-5
j_gene: TRBJ2-1

CDR3aa: CASSPDLDRGANYGYTF
len: 17
v_gene: TRBV5-6
j_gene: TRBJ1-2

CDR3aa: CASSLNRVQETQYF
len: 14
v_gene: TRBV7-9
j_gene: TRBJ2-5

CDR3aa: CSLRTGALGLKQFF
len: 14
v_gene: TRBV29-1
j_gene: TRBJ2-1